Listed here are 32 T cell receptor beta chains from one sample, sequenced in a study of blood T cell repertoires in COVID-19. TCRdb's table, derived via immunoSEQ multiplex PCR, lists solely in-frame clones and lacks some. Altogether a few hundred thousand clones are present, roughly 84% being singletons, with the ten largest covering 5.5% to 7.5%. The source material was PBMCs or T cells enriched from blood (not recorded which). The receptors were sampled from a woman aged 40 to 49 who had recovered from COVID-19.

This chain uses TRBV5-4 with TRBJ2-5, with D possibly matching TRBD2 (5 bases). Trimming pared 0 bases from V and 4 bases from J, leaving 7 bases between. The germline CDR1 and CDR2 sequences are SGHNT and YYREEE (reference sequence). This CDR3 has 13 residues. This CDR3 reads CASSLASGETQYF. The CDR3 nucleotides read TGTGCCAGCAGCTTGGCGAGCGGAGAGACCCAGTACTTC.

The chain is built from TRBV10-1 and TRBJ2-3, with 10 positions matching TRBD2. This CDR3 spans 15 amino acids. With 6 bases clipped from V and 4 bases from J, the junction kept 7 bases outside the gene matches. The germline gives CDR1 WNHNN, CDR2 SYGVQD (reference sequence). The CDR3 DNA reads TGCGCCAGCAGCACACAGCGGGAGGGCCCAGATACGCAGTATTTT. Translation gives CASSTQREGPDTQYF.

The rearrangement links TRBV19 to TRBJ1-5, with 9 bases lining up with TRBD1. CDR3 length equals 14 residues. J gave up 11 bases and V 6 bases, and 11 bases lay outside the gene matches. CDR1 is LNHDA, CDR2 SQIVND, per germline (reference sequence). CDR3 residues: CASRPGQGLLTQHF. CDR3 sequence (DNA): TGTGCCAGTAGGCCGGGACAGGGCCTTCTAACCCAGCATTTT.

This chain joins TRBV7-9 and TRBJ2-1; 8 bases fit TRBD2. Looked up from germline, CDR1 is SEHNR and CDR2 is FQNEAQ (reference sequence). CDR3 length: 15 residues. J lost 3 bases, V lost 4 bases, and 5 bases had no gene match. As DNA, the CDR3 is TGTGCCAGCAGCTCCCAGCGGGGGAGCTACAATGAGCAGTTCTTC. This codes for CASSSQRGSYNEQFF.

This chain connects TRBV29-1 to TRBJ1-1; the match to TRBD1 covers 10 bases. Trimming took 1 base from V and 4 from J; bases not matched to a gene: 3. The CDR3 runs 14 residues. In germline, CDR1 is SQVTM, CDR2 ANQGSEA. The DNA of the CDR3 is TGCAGCGTTGAAGGGACAGGGGGGTCCACTGAAGCTTTCTTT. Translation: CSVEGTGGSTEAFF.

The chain combines TRBV7-9 with TRBJ1-4; D possibly corresponds to TRBD1 (5 bases). The germline CDR1 and CDR2 sequences are SEHNR and FQNEAQ (reference sequence). There are 15 residues in the CDR3. V was trimmed by 5 bases and J by 5 bases, leaving 15 bases between them. This chain's CDR3 is CASSLGAAVNEKLFF. CDR3 nucleotide sequence: TGTGCCAGCAGCCTTGGGGCAGCAGTGAATGAAAAACTGTTTTTT.

As concerns this clone: Additional DNA sequences in this sample encode the identical CDR3. V usage is TRBV30 and J usage is TRBJ2-7; D gene unclear. This CDR3 spans 12 amino acids. CDR1 is GTSNPN and CDR2 is SVGIG in the germline V gene (reference sequence). The V gene lost 0 bases and the J gene lost 3 bases, with 6 bases spanning the gap. The CDR3 sequence is CAWSVGRYEQYV. CDR3 in DNA: TGTGCCTGGAGTGTGGGCCGCTACGAGCAGTACGTC.

This rearrangement joins TRBV27 to TRBJ1-1; no firm D call. The CDR3 runs to 15 residues. Per the germline V gene, CDR1 is MNHEY and CDR2 is SMNVEV (reference sequence). Trimming shortened V by 8 bases and J by 0 bases, and 16 bases separated the two germline ends. This CDR3 reads CASRRLLNLNTEAFF. CDR3 nucleotide sequence: TGTGCCAGCCGCCGCTTACTCAACTTGAACACTGAAGCTTTCTTT.

The chain uses TRBV6-5 and TRBJ1-5; possible D gene TRBD1, 5 bases. CDR1 is MNHEY and CDR2 is SVGAGI in the germline V gene. The CDR3 length is 15 residues. Trimming removed 5 bases at V and 6 bases at J, with 17 bases between. The CDR3 spells CASSTGTLSAQPQHF. The CDR3 DNA reads TGTGCCAGCAGTACCGGGACTCTCTCCGCTCAGCCCCAGCATTTT.

This clone has only one observation. The chain employs TRBV18 and TRBJ2-7; 13 nucleotides agree with TRBD2. In germline, CDR1 is KGHSH, CDR2 LQKENI. V was clipped by 3 bases and J by 4 bases; unmatched bases: 9. There are 17 residues in the CDR3. For the CDR3, the DNA is TGTGCCAGCTCACCCTCGACTAGCGGGAGGACGAGGTACGAGCAGTACGTC. It encodes CASSPSTSGRTRYEQYV.

The genes are TRBV6-4 and TRBJ1-1; no clear D. CDR3 length: 13 residues. CDR1 and CDR2 from the germline V gene are MRHNA and SNTAGT. V lost 6 bases and J 0 bases, leaving 8 bases between the germline ends. CDR3 in amino acids: CASSPEMNTEAFF. In DNA, the CDR3 is TGTGCCAGCAGCCCCGAGATGAACACTGAAGCTTTCTTT.

The V call is TRBV10-3, the J call TRBJ2-5, with D maybe TRBD2 (6 bases). The germline V gene encodes CDR1 ENHRY and CDR2 SYGVKD. CDR3 length equals 14 residues. Trimming pared 11 bases from V and 0 bases from J, leaving 16 bases between. The CDR3: CASRDSGYQETQYF. The CDR3 nucleotides are TGTGCCTCTCGGGACTCTGGGTACCAAGAGACCCAGTACTTC.

The gene calls are TRBV27 and TRBJ2-5; 7 bases align to TRBD1. The germline gives CDR1 MNHEY, CDR2 SMNVEV (reference sequence). The CDR3 is made up of 15 amino acids. The V segment lost 8 bases and the J segment 5 bases; nucleotides outside the gene matches: 14. The CDR3 region has the DNA TGTGCCAGCCGTCCGACAGGGCCAAAGGGGGAGACCCAGTACTTC. Amino acid sequence: CASRPTGPKGETQYF.

This clone was detected only a few times. J is TRBJ1-2 and V is TRBV5-4, with TRBD1 matching 8 bases. With 5 bases clipped from V and 4 bases from J, the junction kept 10 bases outside the gene matches. Germline loops: CDR1 SGHNT, CDR2 YYREEE (reference sequence). The CDR3 spans 15 residues. Here the CDR3 reads CASSHNDRGPYGYTF. The CDR3, as DNA: TGTGCCAGCAGTCACAATGACAGGGGCCCCTATGGCTACACCTTC.

This chain joins TRBV27 and TRBJ1-2; a possible D gene is TRBD1 (5 bases). In germline, CDR1 is MNHEY, CDR2 SMNVEV (reference sequence). This CDR3 has 13 amino acids. V lost 3 bases and J 5 bases, leaving 10 bases between the germline ends. CDR3 DNA: TGTGCCAGCAGTTTTGGCAGGGCGTATGGCTACACCTTC. The encoded protein is CASSFGRAYGYTF.

The rearrangement links TRBV5-1 to TRBJ2-7, with a possible D match to TRBD2 (6 bases). The V gene lost 1 base and the J gene lost 2 bases, with 10 bases spanning the gap. Germline CDR1 and CDR2: SGHRS and YFSETQ. This CDR3 is 14 amino acids long. The CDR3: CASSLYSGTYEQYF. The DNA for the CDR3 is TGCGCCAGCAGCTTGTATAGCGGAACCTACGAGCAGTACTTC. Full variable domain (remainder filled in from reference TRBV5-1 and TRBJ2-7): KAGVTQTPRYLIKTRGQQVTLSCSPISGHRSVSWYQQTPGQGLQFLFEYFSETQRNKGNFPGRFSGRQFSNSRSEMNVSTLELGDSALYLCASSLYSGTYEQYFGPGTRLTVT.

This chain links TRBV2 with TRBJ2-1; 10 bases are shared with TRBD2. The germline gives CDR1 SNHLY, CDR2 FYNNEI. V dropped 6 bases and J dropped 7; count of bases not matched to a gene: 9. The CDR3 consists of 15 residues. CDR3 protein: CASRSGRAGFNEQFF. CDR3 DNA: TGTGCCAGCAGAAGCGGGAGGGCCGGATTTAATGAGCAGTTCTTC.

The gene calls are TRBV28 and TRBJ1-2; 10 positions match TRBD1. J lost 6 bases, V lost 4 bases, and 11 bases had no gene match. Germline V gives CDR1 MDHEN, CDR2 SYDVKM. The length of the CDR3 is 16 residues. In nucleotides, the CDR3 is TGTGCCAGCAGTTCGATCCCGGGACAGGGGCGCAATGGCTACACCTTC. Encoded protein: CASSSIPGQGRNGYTF.

The table lists this clone with a count of one. V is TRBV5-1 and J is TRBJ2-7; 8 nucleotides agree with TRBD2. The germline V gene has CDR1 SGHRS and CDR2 YFSETQ. CDR3 length: 14 residues. The V gene end was trimmed by 0 bases and the J gene end by 4 bases; junction bases not matched to a gene: 3. The CDR3 here is CASSLGTSGYEQYV. The DNA for the CDR3 is TGCGCCAGCAGCTTGGGAACTAGCGGTTACGAGCAGTACGTC.

The rearrangement links TRBV28 to TRBJ1-3; TRBD1 agrees at 9 bases. The germline CDR1 and CDR2 sequences are MDHEN and SYDVKM. The CDR3 totals 15 residues. V shed 5 bases and J 2 bases; nucleotides not matched to a gene: 4. The CDR3 sequence: CASSPTGGAGNTIYF. CDR3 nucleotides: TGTGCCAGCAGTCCCACAGGGGGCGCTGGAAACACCATATATTTT.

As concerns this clone: At one boundary the junction diverges from the germline segment, which might be a read error. The rearrangement uses TRBV27 and TRBJ2-7; D perhaps matches TRBD2 (6 bases). Germline CDR1 is MNHEY and CDR2 is SMNVEV (reference sequence). The CDR3 is made up of 19 amino acids. The CDR3 loop reads CASCLSGTGFGRGPYEQYF. CDR3 DNA sequence: TGTGCCAGCTGTTTATCTGGGACTGGGTTCGGGCGGGGACCATACGAGCAGTACTTC.

V gene TRBV19 combines with J gene TRBJ1-4, with 11 nucleotides matching TRBD1. Losses at the gene ends were 10 bases for V and 3 bases for J; bases not matched to a gene: 13. The germline gives CDR1 LNHDA, CDR2 SQIVND (reference sequence). CDR3 size: 17 residues. The CDR3 DNA reads TGTGCCATCGGCAGGGACAGGGGGTCGGGGGCTAATGAAAAACTGTTTTTT. It specifies CAIGRDRGSGANEKLFF.

J is TRBJ1-5 and V is TRBV24-1; D is ambiguous. Per the germline V gene, CDR1 is KGHDR and CDR2 is SFDVKD. CDR3 length: 13 residues. Trimming took 5 bases from V and 2 from J, leaving 6 bases between them. The CDR3 sequence is CATSGAGNQPQHF. The CDR3 DNA follows: TGTGCCACCAGTGGCGCCGGCAATCAGCCCCAGCATTTT.

The chain recombines TRBV7-8 with TRBJ1-2; D gene ambiguous. The CDR3 loop spans 12 amino acids. Germline V CDR1 and CDR2: SGHVS, FQNEAQ. V shed 5 bases and J shed 8 bases, with 12 bases lying between them. CDR3 nucleotide sequence: TGTGCCAGCAGCCACCCCGATGGCGGCTACACCTTC. Its protein is CASSHPDGGYTF.

V and J are TRBV25-1 and TRBJ1-5, with D maybe TRBD1 (5 bases). Between the trimmed V and J ends, which lost 4 bases and 1 base, there was a span of 8 bases. The germline CDR1 and CDR2 sequences are MGHDK and SYGVNS. This CDR3 has 14 residues. This chain's CDR3 is CASSGGGSNQPQHF. Here the CDR3 DNA reads TGTGCCAGCAGTGGGGGGGGGAGCAATCAGCCCCAGCATTTT.

V usage is TRBV6-6 and J usage is TRBJ2-7; 9 bases fit TRBD1. The CDR3 has 14 amino acids. V was pared by 4 bases and J by 3 bases, with 4 bases of the junction left unmatched. Germline loops: CDR1 MNHNY, CDR2 SVGAGI (reference sequence). CDR3 protein: CASSSGQGYYEQYF. In DNA form, the CDR3 reads TGTGCCAGCAGTTCTGGACAGGGGTACTACGAGCAGTACTTC.

The rearrangement joins TRBV29-1 to TRBJ2-2, with D possibly TRBD2 on 5 matching bases. CDR3 length: 13 amino acids. Trimming cost V 4 bases and J 6 bases, with 12 bases left between them. Germline assignment: CDR1 SQVTM and CDR2 ANQGSEA. CDR3 region: CSVVRGSSGELFF. CDR3 DNA sequence: TGCAGCGTTGTTAGAGGGAGCTCCGGGGAGCTGTTTTTT.

V gene TRBV6-2 or TRBV6-3 combines with J gene TRBJ1-1; 7 bases are shared with TRBD1. Germline V lookup: CDR1 MNHEY, CDR2 SVGEGT. V dropped 2 bases and J dropped 1; count of bases not matched to a gene: 7. The CDR3 consists of 16 residues. DNA for the CDR3: TGTGCCAGCAGTTACGAAGCAGGGGGGACGAACACTGAAGCTTTCTTT. Its protein product is CASSYEAGGTNTEAFF.

CDR3 sequence reads: CASSSLTREQFF. The DNA of the CDR3 is TGTGCCAGCAGTTCCCTGACACGTGAGCAGTTCTTC. V usage is TRBV27 and J usage is TRBJ2-1; no firm D call. Germline V gives CDR1 MNHEY, CDR2 SMNVEV (reference sequence). This CDR3 contains 12 residues. V lost 4 bases to trimming and J lost 9 bases, with 10 bases between them.

The chain joins TRBV28 to TRBJ1-1, with 7 positions matching TRBD1. The CDR3 consists of 15 residues. V was clipped by 5 bases and J by 2 bases; unmatched bases: 8. CDR1 MDHEN and CDR2 SYDVKM come from the germline V gene. The CDR3 region is CASSASGQVNTEAFF. In DNA, the CDR3 is TGTGCCAGCAGTGCGTCCGGACAGGTTAACACTGAAGCTTTCTTT.

This clone appeared a few times. The chain couples TRBV21-1 to TRBJ1-2; no check of the table's D call, TRBD1, against the DNA was made. TRBV21-1 is designated a pseudogene. The CDR3 is made up of 14 amino acids. The CDR3 DNA follows: TGTGCCAGCAGCATACAGGGGAAGTCGTATGGCTACACCTTC. Encoded protein: CASSIQGKSYGYTF.

J is TRBJ2-7 and V is TRBV7-9; 11 bases line up with TRBD2. Germline trimming cut 0 bases from V and 9 bases from J; bases unmatched to any gene: 4. The CDR3 runs 14 residues. The germline V gene has CDR1 SEHNR and CDR2 FQNEAQ (reference sequence). DNA of the CDR3: TGTGCCAGCAGCTTAGCAGCTAGCGGGGGGACGCAGTACGTC. Amino acid sequence: CASSLAASGGTQYV.